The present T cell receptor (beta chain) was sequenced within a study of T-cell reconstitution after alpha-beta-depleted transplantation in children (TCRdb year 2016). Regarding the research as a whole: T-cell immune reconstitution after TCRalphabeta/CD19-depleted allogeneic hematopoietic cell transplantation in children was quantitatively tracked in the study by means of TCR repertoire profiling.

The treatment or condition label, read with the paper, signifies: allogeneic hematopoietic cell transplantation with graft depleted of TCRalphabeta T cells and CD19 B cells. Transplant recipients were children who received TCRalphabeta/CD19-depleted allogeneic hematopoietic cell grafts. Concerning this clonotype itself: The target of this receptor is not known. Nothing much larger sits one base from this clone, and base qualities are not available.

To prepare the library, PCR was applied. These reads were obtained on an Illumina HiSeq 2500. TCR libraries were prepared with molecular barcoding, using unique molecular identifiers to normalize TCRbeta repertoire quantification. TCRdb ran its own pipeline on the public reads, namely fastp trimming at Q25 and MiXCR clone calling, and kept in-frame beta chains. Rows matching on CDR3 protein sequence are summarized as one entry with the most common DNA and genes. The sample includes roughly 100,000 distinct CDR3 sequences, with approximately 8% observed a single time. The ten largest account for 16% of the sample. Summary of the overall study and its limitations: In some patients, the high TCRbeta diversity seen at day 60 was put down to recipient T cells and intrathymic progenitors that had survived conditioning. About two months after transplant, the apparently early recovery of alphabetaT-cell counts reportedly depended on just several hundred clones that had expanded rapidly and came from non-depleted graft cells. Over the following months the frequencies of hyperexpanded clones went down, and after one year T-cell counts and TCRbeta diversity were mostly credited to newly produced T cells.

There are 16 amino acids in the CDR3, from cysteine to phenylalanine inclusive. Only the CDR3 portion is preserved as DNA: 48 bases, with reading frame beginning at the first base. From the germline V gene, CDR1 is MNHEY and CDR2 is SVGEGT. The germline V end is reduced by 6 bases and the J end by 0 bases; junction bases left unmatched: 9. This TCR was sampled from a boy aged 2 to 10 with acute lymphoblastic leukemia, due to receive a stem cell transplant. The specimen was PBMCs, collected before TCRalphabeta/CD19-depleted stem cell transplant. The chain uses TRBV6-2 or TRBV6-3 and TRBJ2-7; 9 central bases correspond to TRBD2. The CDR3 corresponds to CASRIPTSGRSYEQYF. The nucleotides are TGTGCCAGCAGGATCCCAACTAGCGGGCGCTCCTACGAGCAGTACTTC.